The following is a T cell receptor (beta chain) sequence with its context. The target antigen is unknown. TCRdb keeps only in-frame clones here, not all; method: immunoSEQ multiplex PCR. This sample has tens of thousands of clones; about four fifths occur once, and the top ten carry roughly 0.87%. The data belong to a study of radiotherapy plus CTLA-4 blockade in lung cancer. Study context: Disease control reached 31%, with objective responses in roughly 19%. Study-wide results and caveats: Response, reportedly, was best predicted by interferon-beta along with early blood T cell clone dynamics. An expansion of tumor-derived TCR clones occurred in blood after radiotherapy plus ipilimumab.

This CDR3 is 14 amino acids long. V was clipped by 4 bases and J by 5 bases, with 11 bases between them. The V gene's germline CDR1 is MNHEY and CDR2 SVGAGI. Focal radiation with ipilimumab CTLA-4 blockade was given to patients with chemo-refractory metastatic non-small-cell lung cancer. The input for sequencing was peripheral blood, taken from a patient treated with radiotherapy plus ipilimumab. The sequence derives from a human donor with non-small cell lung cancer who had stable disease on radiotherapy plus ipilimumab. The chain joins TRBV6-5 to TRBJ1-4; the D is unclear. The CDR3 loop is CASSSQVSNEKLFF. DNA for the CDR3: TGTGCCAGCAGTTCTCAGGTATCCAATGAAAAACTGTTTTTT.